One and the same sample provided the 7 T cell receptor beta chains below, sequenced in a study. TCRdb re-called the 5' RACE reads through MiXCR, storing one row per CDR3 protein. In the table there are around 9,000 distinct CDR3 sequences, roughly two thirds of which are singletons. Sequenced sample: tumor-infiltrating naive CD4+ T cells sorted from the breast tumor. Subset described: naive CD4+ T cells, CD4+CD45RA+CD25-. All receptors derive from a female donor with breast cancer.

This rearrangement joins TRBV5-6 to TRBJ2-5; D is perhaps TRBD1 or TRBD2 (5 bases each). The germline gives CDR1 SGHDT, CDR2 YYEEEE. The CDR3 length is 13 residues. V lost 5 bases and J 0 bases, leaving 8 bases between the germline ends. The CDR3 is CASRGENQETQYF. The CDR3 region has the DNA TGTGCCAGCAGAGGGGAGAACCAAGAGACCCAGTACTTC. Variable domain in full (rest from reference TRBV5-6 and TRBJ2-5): DAGVTQSPTHLIKTRGQQVTLRCSPKSGHDTVSWYQQALGQGPQFIFQYYEEEERQRGNFPDRFSGHQFPNYSSELNVNALLLGDSALYLCASRGENQETQYFGPGTRLLVL.

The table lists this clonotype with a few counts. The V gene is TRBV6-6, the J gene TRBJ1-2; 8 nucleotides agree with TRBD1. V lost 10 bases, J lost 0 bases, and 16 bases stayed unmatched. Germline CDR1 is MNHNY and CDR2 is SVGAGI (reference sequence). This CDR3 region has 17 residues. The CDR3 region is CATKQQGQDLTNYGYTF. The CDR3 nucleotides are TGTGCCACCAAACAGCAGGGACAGGACTTAACTAACTATGGCTACACCTTC.

This chain's CDR3 is CASSSQGSPQETQYF. The CDR3, as DNA: TGTGCCAGCAGTTCACAGGGGTCCCCCCAAGAGACCCAGTACTTC. The chain recombines TRBV12-3 or TRBV12-4 with TRBJ2-5; 7 bases fit TRBD1. J gave up 1 base and V 4 bases, and 6 bases lay outside the gene matches. The CDR3 is 15 amino acids.

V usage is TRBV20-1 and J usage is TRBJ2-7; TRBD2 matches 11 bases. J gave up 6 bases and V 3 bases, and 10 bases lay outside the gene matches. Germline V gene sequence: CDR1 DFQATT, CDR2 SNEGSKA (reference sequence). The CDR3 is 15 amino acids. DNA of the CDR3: TGCAGTGCTAGCGCAATTAGCGGGGGGGTTGGCGAGCAGTACTTC. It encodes CSASAISGGVGEQYF.

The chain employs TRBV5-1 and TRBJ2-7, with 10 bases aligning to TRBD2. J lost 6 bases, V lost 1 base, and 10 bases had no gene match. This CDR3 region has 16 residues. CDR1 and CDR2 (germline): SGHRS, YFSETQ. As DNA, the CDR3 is TGCGCCAGCAGCTTGACTAGCGGGGTTGTCGGGAGCGAGCAGTACTTC. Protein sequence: CASSLTSGVVGSEQYF. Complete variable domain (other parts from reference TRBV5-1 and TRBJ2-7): KAGVTQTPRYLIKTRGQQVTLSCSPISGHRSVSWYQQTPGQGLQFLFEYFSETQRNKGNFPGRFSGRQFSNSRSEMNVSTLELGDSALYLCASSLTSGVVGSEQYFGPGTRLTVT.

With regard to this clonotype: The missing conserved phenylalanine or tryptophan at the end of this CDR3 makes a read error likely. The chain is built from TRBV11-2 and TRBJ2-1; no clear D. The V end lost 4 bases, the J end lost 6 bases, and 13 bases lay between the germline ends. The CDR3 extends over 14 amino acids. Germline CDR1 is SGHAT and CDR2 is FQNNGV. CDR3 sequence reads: CASSSRSTGNEQFL. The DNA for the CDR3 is TGTGCCAGCAGCTCCAGGAGTACGGGCAATGAGCAGTTCTTA.

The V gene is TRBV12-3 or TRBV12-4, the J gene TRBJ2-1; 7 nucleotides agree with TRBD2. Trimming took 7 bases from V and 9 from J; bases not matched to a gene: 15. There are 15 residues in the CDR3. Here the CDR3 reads CASTGTGGQQSEQFF. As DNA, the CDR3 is TGTGCCAGCACTGGAACGGGAGGCCAACAATCTGAGCAGTTCTTC.